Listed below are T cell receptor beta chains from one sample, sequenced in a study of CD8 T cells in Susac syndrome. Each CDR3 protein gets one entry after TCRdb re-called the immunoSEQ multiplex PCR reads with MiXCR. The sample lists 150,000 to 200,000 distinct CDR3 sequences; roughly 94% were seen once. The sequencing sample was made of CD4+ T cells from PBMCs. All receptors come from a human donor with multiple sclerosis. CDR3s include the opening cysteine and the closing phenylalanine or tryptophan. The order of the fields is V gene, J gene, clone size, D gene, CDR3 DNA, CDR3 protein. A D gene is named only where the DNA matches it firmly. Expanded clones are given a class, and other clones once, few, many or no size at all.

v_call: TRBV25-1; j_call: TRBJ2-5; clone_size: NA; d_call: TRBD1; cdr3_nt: TGTGCCAGCAGCCGGGACAGGTGGGGGGAGACCCAGTACTTC; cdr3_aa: CASSRDRWGETQYF
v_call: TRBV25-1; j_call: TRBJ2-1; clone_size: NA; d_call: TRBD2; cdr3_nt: TGTGCCAGCAGCGACCTCCGGGGCGGGGGCTCCTACAATGAGCAGTTCTTC; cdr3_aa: CASSDLRGGGSYNEQFF
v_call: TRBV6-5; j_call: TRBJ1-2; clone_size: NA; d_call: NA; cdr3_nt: TGTGCCAGCAGTTACTCGACCGGGAACTATGGCTACACCTTC; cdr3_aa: CASSYSTGNYGYTF
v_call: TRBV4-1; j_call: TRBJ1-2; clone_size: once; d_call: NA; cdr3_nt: TGCGCCAGCAGCTCCCCGGGGGGAGACTATGGCTACACCTTC; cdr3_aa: CASSSPGGDYGYTF
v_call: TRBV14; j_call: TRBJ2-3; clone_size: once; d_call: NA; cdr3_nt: TGTGCCAGCAGCCAAGATCTCGGTACGCAGTATTTT; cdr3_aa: CASSQDLGTQYF
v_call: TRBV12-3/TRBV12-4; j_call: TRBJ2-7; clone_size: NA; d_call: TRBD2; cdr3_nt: TGTGCCAGCAGACCAGCGGGACGCTCTTCCTACGAGCAGTACTTC; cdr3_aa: CASRPAGRSSYEQYF
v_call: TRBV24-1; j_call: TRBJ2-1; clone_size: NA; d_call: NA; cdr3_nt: TGTGCCACCAGCGGGGGACGTGGCTCCTACAATGAGCAGTTCTTC; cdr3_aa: CATSGGRGSYNEQFF
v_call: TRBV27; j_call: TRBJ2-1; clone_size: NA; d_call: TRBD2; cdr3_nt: TGTGCCAGCAGTTTACCCTTAGCGGGAGTTCGGAATGAGCAGTTCTTC; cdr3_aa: CASSLPLAGVRNEQFF
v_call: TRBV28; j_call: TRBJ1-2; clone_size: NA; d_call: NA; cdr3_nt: TGTGCCAGCAGTCTACAAACAGGGATAGGCGGCTACACCTTC; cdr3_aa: CASSLQTGIGGYTF
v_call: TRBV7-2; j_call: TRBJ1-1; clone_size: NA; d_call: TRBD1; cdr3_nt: TGTGCCAGCAGCTTCAACCCGACAGGGTCCACTGAAGCTTTCTTT; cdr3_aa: CASSFNPTGSTEAFF
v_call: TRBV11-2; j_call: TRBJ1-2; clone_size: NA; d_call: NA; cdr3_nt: TGTGCCAGCAGCCGCCAAGGGAGAGCCTCTAACTATGGCTACACCTTC; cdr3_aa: CASSRQGRASNYGYTF
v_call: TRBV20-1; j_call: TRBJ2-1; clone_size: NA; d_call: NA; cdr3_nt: TGCAGTGCTAGCGGAGATAGCTCAGTTGAGCAGTTCTTC; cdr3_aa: CSASGDSSVEQFF
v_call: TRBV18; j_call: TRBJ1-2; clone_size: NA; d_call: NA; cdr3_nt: TGTGCCAGCTCACTGAGAGTAGCGGACAGCTGCACCTTC; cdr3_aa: CASSLRVADSCTF
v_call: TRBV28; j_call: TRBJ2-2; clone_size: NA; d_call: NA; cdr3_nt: TGTGCCAGCAGTTTATCCACCGGGGAGCTGTTTTTT; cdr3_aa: CASSLSTGELFF
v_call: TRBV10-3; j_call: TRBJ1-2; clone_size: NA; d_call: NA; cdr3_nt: TGTGCCATCAGTGACGACACAAGTGGCTACACCTTC; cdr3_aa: CAISDDTSGYTF
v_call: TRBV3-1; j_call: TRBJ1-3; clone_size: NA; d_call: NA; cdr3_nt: TGTGCCAGCAGCCAGTTCGAGGGCCTCTCTGGAAACACCATATATTTT; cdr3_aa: CASSQFEGLSGNTIYF
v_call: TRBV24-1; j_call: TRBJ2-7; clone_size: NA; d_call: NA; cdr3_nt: TGTGCCACCAGTGATCAAGACTACGAGCAGTACTTC; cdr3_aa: CATSDQDYEQYF
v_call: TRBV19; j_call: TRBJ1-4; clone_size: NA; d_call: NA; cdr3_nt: TGTGCCAGTAGTATTGCTGGACCAAATGAAAAACTGTTTTTT; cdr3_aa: CASSIAGPNEKLFF
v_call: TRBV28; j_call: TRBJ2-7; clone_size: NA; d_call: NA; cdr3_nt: TGTGCCAGCAGTTTGCAGGGAAGGAATATAGGGCAGTACTTC; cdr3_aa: CASSLQGRNIGQYF
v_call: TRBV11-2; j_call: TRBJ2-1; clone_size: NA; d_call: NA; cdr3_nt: TGTGCCAGCAGCTTAGAGGCGGTAGCGAGCTACAATGAGCAGTTCTTC; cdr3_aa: CASSLEAVASYNEQFF
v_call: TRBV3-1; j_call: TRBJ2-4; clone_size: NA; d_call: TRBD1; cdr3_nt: TGTGCCAGCAGCCAAGCACAGGGGGTAAACATTCAGTACTTC; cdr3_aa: CASSQAQGVNIQYF
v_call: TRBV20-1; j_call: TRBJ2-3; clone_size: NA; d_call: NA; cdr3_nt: TGCAGTGCTAGCAGCGGTAACACAGATACGCAGTATTTT; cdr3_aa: CSASSGNTDTQYF
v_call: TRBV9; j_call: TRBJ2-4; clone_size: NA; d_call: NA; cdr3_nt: TGTGCCAGCAGCGGTGGAAAGGGCCGAGCCAAAAACATTCAGTACTTC; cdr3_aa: CASSGGKGRAKNIQYF
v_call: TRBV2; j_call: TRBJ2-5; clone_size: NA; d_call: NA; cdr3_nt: TGTGCCGTCCAGACTAATCAAGAGACCCAGTACTTC; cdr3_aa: CAVQTNQETQYF
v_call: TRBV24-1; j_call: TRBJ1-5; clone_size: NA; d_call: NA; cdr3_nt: TGTGCCACCGCAAAGGTCCTGTGGAGCAATCAGCCCCAGCATTTT; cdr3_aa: CATAKVLWSNQPQHF
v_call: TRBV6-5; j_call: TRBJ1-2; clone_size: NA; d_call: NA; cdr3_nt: TGTGCCAGCAGTACTCGGGACGGGAGGAGCTATGGCTACACCTTC; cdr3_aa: CASSTRDGRSYGYTF
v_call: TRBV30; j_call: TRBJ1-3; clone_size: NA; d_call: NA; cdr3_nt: TGTGCCTGGAGTGTATTAGTTTTCCGCGAGGCGGGAGGAAACACCATATATTTT; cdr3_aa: CAWSVLVFREAGGNTIYF
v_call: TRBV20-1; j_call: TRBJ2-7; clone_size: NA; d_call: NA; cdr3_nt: TGCAGTGCAAGCGTCCGGGACGCGTCCTACGAGCAGTACTTC; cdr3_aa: CSASVRDASYEQYF
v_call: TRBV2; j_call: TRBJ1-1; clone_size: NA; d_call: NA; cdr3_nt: TGTGCCAGCTTAATCGGGGGATCGGCTTTCTTT; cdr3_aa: CASLIGGSAFF
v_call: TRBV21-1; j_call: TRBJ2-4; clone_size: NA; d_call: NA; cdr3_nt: TGTGCCAGCAGCACCTCAGGGGCTTTAGCCAAAAACATTCAGTACTTC; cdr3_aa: CASSTSGALAKNIQYF
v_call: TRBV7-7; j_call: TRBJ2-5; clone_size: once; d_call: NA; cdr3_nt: TGTGCCAGCAGCTTAAATGTTTGGCGGGGTAAACAAGAGACCCAGTACTTC; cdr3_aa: CASSLNVWRGKQETQYF
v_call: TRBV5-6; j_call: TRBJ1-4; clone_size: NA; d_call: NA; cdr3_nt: TGTGCCAGCAGCTTGGACCGACGAGGGGAAAAACTGTTTTTT; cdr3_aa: CASSLDRRGEKLFF
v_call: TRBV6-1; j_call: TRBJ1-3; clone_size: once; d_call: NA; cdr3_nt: TGTGCCAGCAGTCCCAGGGGTTCGGGGGCTGGAAACACCATATATTTT; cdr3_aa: CASSPRGSGAGNTIYF
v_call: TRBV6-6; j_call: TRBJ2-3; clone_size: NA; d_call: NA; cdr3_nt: TGTGCCAGCAGTTACTTTGGGACAGATACGCAGTATTTT; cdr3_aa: CASSYFGTDTQYF
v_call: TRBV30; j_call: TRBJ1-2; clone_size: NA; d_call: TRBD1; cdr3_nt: TGTGCCTGGGTTACCGGGACAGGGGTCGGCTACACCTTC; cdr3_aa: CAWVTGTGVGYTF
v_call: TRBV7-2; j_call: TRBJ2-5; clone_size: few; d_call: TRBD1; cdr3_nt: TGTGCCAGCAGCTCTCAGGGGGCCCAAGAGACCCAGTACTTC; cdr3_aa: CASSSQGAQETQYF
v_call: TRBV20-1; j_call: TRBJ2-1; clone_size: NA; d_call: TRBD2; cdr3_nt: TGCAGTGCTAGCCATAGCGGGAGAGGTCTGTACAATGAGCAGTTCTTC; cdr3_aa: CSASHSGRGLYNEQFF
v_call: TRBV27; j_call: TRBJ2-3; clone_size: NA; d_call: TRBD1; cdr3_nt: TGTGCCAGCAGTTCCAGTACGACAGGGGGCTGGACAGATACGCAGTATTTT; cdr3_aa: CASSSSTTGGWTDTQYF
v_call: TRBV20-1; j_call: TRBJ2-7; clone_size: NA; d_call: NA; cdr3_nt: TGCAGTGCTTCAGATCGCGAGCAGTACTTC; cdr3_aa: CSASDREQYF
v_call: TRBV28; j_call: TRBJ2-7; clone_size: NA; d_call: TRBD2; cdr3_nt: TGTGCCAGCAACACACCGGGACTATCCTACGAGCAGTACTTC; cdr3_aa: CASNTPGLSYEQYF
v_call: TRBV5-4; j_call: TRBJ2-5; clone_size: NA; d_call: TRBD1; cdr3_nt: TGTGCCAGCACGGGACAGGGGGCCGAGGAGACCCAGTACTTC; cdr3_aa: CASTGQGAEETQYF
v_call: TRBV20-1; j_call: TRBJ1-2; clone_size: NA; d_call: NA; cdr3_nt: TGCAGTGTACCTCCGACAGGCGCTGATGGCTACACCTTC; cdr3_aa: CSVPPTGADGYTF
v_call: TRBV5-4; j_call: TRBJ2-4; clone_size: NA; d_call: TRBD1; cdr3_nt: TGTGCCAGCAGCTTGGGGGCCCCGAGACAGGGGGAACGCATTCAGTACTTC; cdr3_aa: CASSLGAPRQGERIQYF
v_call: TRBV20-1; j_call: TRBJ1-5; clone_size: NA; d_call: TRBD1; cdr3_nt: TGCAGTGCTAGAGATATACAGGGGAATCAGCCCCAGCATTTT; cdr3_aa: CSARDIQGNQPQHF
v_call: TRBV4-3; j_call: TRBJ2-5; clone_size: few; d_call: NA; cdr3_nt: TGCGCCAGCAGCCTAGCGGAAGAGACCCAGTACTTC; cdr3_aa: CASSLAEETQYF
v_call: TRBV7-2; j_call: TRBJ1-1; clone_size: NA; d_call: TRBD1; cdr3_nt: TGTGCCAGCAGCTTAGAGGGGGCTGATAAAGCTTTCTTT; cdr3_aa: CASSLEGADKAFF
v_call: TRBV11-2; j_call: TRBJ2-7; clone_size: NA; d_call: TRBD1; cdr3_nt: TGTGCCAGCAGCGCGGGACAGGGGGCGTACGAGCAGTACTTC; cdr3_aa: CASSAGQGAYEQYF
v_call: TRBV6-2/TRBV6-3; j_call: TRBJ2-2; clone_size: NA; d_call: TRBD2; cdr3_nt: TGTGCCAGCAACCTCCAGACTAGCGGGACCAAGGTCGGGGAGCTGTTTTTT; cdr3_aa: CASNLQTSGTKVGELFF
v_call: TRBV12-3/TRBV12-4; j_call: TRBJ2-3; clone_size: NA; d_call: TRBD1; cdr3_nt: TGTGCCAGCAGCCGAGACAGGGGGCCCGCAGATACGCAGTATTTT; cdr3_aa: CASSRDRGPADTQYF
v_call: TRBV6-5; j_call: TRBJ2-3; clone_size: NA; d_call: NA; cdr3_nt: TGTGCCAGCAGTCGCTCTGCGGGGGATACGCAGTATTTT; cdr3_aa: CASSRSAGDTQYF
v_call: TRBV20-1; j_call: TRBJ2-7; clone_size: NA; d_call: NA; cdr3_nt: TGCAGTGCCCCAATACCCCCGTACGAGCAGTACTTC; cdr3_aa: CSAPIPPYEQYF
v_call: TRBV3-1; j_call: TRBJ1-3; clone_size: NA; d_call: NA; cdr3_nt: TGTGCCAGCTGTAACACTGGAAACACCATATATTTT; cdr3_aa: CASCNTGNTIYF
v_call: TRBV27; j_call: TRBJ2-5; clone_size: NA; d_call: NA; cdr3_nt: TGTGCCAGCAGTTTATCCTGGGGGCTGGAGACCCAGTACTTC; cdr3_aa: CASSLSWGLETQYF
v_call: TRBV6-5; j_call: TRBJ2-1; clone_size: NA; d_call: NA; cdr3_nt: TGTGCCAGCAGACAGGGCCTCTACAATGAGCAGTTCTTC; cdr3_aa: CASRQGLYNEQFF
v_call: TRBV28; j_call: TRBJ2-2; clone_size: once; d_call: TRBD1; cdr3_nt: TGTGCCATCGGACAGGGGGGTTCTTCGGGGGAGCTGTTTTTT; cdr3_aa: CAIGQGGSSGELFF